The sequence of this TCR beta chain was determined in a study of T-cell reconstitution after alpha-beta-depleted transplantation in children. Study-level results: Surviving thymic progenitors and recipient T cells were the source of high TCRbeta diversity at day 60 in some patients. About two months after transplant, alpha-beta T cells reportedly came from several hundred expanded graft clones.

Researchers prepared the TCRbeta library using unique molecular identifiers, the study reports. One entry per CDR3 protein, called by TCRdb with MiXCR from the PCR reads. The sample has around 200,000 distinct CDR3 sequences; roughly a tenth are singletons. This clonotype showed up just a few times. Its antigen is undetermined. After removal of 0 bases from V and 0 bases from J, the junction contained 7 bases not matched to a gene. The CDR3 spans 18 residues. Germline-derived CDR1 and CDR2 are SGHDN and FVKESK. This specimen was PBMCs, taken before TCRalphabeta/CD19-depleted stem cell transplant. The V call is TRBV14, the J call TRBJ2-2; 7 bases align to TRBD1. This TCR came from a child in the first two years of life with acute myeloid leukemia, due to receive a stem cell transplant. Here the CDR3 reads CASSQEFKGTANTGELFF. Written as DNA, the CDR3 is TGTGCCAGCAGCCAAGAGTTTAAGGGGACAGCGAACACCGGGGAGCTGTTTTTT. Filled out from reference TRBV14 and TRBJ2-2, the complete variable domain reads EAGVTQFPSHSVIEKGQTVTLRCDPISGHDNLYWYRRVMGKEIKFLLHFVKESKQDESGMPNNRFLAERTGGTYSTLKVQPAELEDSGVYFCASSQEFKGTANTGELFFGEGSRLTVL.